The rows below give T cell receptor beta chains drawn from one sample of a study of T cells expressing NK-cell markers. After re-calling the 5' RACE reads, TCRdb lists one entry per CDR3 protein, DNA absent. The listing records about 430,000 distinct CDR3 sequences. Sequenced sample: blood T cells: a sorted CD56 or NKG2C T cell subset, CD4+ or CD8+ T cells, or bulk PBMC T cells (not recorded which). Receptor source: a woman in her forties or fifties in good health. CDR3s include the opening cysteine and the closing phenylalanine or tryptophan.

>TRBJ1-3|TRBV12-3/TRBV12-4|15
CASSASTGAGNTIYF
>TRBJ1-2|TRBV15|15
CATSRVTRGGYGYTF
>TRBJ2-1|TRBV12-3/TRBV12-4|13
CASSLTTSNEQFF
>TRBJ2-7|TRBV12-3/TRBV12-4|15
CASSPPRDRGYEQYF
>TRBJ2-3|TRBV12-3/TRBV12-4|18
CASSLVGLAGEFGDTQYF
>TRBJ1-3|TRBV11-2|14
CASSLQGTGNTIYF
>TRBJ1-2|TRBV5-5|12
CASSLGTFGYTF
>TRBJ2-1|TRBV25-1|16
CASSYARGTGMNEQFF
>TRBJ2-2|TRBV29-1|14
CSVNQIAGTGELFF
>TRBJ2-1|TRBV5-1|16
CASSAGTGRVRNEQFF
>TRBJ2-1|TRBV4-1|15
CASSQPRLANNEQFF
>TRBJ2-7|TRBV3-1|16
CASSQERVRGPYEQYF
>TRBJ2-7|TRBV15|13
CATSRPQSHEQYF
>TRBJ1-5|TRBV28|17
CASSFPGQGTSNQPQHF
>TRBJ2-1|TRBV4-1|14
CASSQEVAGAEQFF
>TRBJ2-1|TRBV11-2|15
CASSEERGAYNEQFF
>TRBJ2-3|TRBV5-1|16
CASSEQPGSYTDTQYF
>TRBJ2-4|TRBV9|13
CASSVESQGIQYF
>TRBJ2-5|TRBV7-2|14
CASSLGGLEETQYF
>TRBJ2-3|TRBV7-6|17
CASSLAGSGRRTDTQYF
>TRBJ1-3|TRBV5-5|18
CASSLVPPGQGVGNTIYF
>TRBJ2-7|TRBV3-1|14
CASSQDLVRNEQYF
>TRBJ2-4|TRBV3-1|18
CASSRAHLKQLAKNIQYF
>TRBJ2-3|TRBV9|15
CASSPRLGAPDTQYF
>TRBJ2-1|TRBV29-1|13
CSGGDDSYNEQFF
>TRBJ1-3|TRBV12-3/TRBV12-4|12
CASREAGNTIYF
>TRBJ2-5|TRBV7-6|16
CASSRTSGAIKETQYF
>TRBJ1-5|TRBV6-2/TRBV6-3|16
CASSRMTDYSNQPQHF
>TRBJ2-1|TRBV20-1|15
CSVTKGPREGIEQFF
>TRBJ2-1|TRBV7-8|16
CASSTYSGIIYNEQFF
>TRBJ2-6|TRBV10-3|15
CAMREQGSGANVLTF
>TRBJ2-1|TRBV10-3|14
CAISDTGVGNEQFF
>TRBJ1-2|TRBV24-1|13
CATSDSGAGGYTF
>TRBJ2-5|TRBV20-1|13
CSASPGLASTQYF
>TRBJ2-5|TRBV5-1|12
CASRASRETQYF
>TRBJ1-2|TRBV21-1|17
CASSTPERDDRPYGYTF
>TRBJ2-5|TRBV20-1|15
CSARPLTGRGKTQYF
>TRBJ1-2|TRBV12-3/TRBV12-4|13
CASSLGQGVGYTF
>TRBJ2-1|TRBV11-3|15
CASSLVVGSDNEQFF
>TRBJ2-1|TRBV5-1|15
CASAEGTASYNEQFF
>TRBJ1-2|TRBV11-3|16
CASSLERAGINYGYTF
>TRBJ1-2|TRBV27|15
CASSLSKEGVYGYTF
>TRBJ2-1|TRBV2|17
CASSIHRTSTSYNEQFF
>TRBJ2-3|TRBV10-3|15
CAISESMPAADTQYF
>TRBJ2-7|TRBV10-3|15
CAISRTGDNSYEQYF
>TRBJ2-1|TRBV7-8|15
CASSLELAGAVEQFF
>TRBJ2-3|TRBV12-3/TRBV12-4|17
CASSLYGGGPVTDTQYF
>TRBJ2-5|TRBV11-2|14
CASSPGLDRETQYF
>TRBJ2-1|TRBV20-1|14
CSAHREKGYNEQFF